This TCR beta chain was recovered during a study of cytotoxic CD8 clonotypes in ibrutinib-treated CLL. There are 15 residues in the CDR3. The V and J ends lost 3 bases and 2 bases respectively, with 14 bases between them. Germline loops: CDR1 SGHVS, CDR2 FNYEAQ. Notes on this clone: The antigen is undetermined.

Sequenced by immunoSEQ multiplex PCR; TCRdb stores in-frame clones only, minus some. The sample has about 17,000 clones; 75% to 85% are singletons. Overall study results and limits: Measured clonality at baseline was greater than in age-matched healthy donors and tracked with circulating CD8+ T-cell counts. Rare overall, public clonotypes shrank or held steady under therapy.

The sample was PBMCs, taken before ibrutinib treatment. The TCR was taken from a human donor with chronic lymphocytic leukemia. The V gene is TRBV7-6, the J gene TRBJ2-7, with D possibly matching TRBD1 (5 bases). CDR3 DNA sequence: TGTGCCAGCAGCTTCCAGAGTGACAGTACCTACGAGCAGTACTTC. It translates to CASSFQSDSTYEQYF.